These 27 T cell receptor beta chains share one sample of origin, sequenced in a study of vaccination and CD4 T cells after COVID-19. What these receptors recognize is not known. Sequence data for DNA of cultured CD4+ T cells were generated by the Oncomine TCR Beta short-read assay. TCRdb re-called the PCR reads with MiXCR, one entry per CDR3 protein. The sample records under 25,000 distinct CDR3 sequences, under 65% being singletons. Regarding treatment: approximately nine-day PBMC culture with coronavirus spike peptide pools or control peptides (ViraFEST assay). Sequenced: CD4+ T cells from blood, cultured in vitro. These receptors were collected from a human donor who had recovered from COVID-19.

The chain couples TRBV7-8 to TRBJ1-5; TRBD1 matches at 8 bases. V lost 4 bases, J lost 3 bases, and 5 bases stayed unmatched. Germline loops: CDR1 SGHVS, CDR2 FQNEAQ. The CDR3 covers 15 residues. The CDR3 region is CASSSQGAVNQPQHF. The CDR3 DNA sequence: TGTGCCAGCAGCTCCCAGGGGGCGGTCAATCAGCCCCAGCATTTT.

This clonotype occurred once. CDR3 nucleotide sequence: TGTGCCAGCAGCCCGTGGCGGCTGAACACTGAAGCTTTCTTT. Its translation: CASSPWRLNTEAFF. The chain is built from TRBV11-2 and TRBJ1-1; the D is unclear. Germline CDR1 and CDR2: SGHAT and FQNNGV. Trimming took 5 bases from V and 0 from J, leaving 10 bases between them. This CDR3 is 14 amino acids long.

The rearrangement uses TRBV7-9 and TRBJ2-3; D not resolved. From germline, CDR1 is SEHNR and CDR2 FQNEAQ (reference sequence). The CDR3 runs to 16 residues. Trimming removed 4 bases at V and 0 bases at J, with 14 bases between. CDR3 loop: CASSSSSLFSTDTQYF. In DNA form, the CDR3 reads TGTGCCAGCAGCTCGTCTAGTCTATTTAGCACAGATACGCAGTATTTT.

V gene TRBV10-3 combines with J gene TRBJ2-2, with 7 bases lining up with TRBD2. Germline CDR1 is ENHRY and CDR2 is SYGVKD. The CDR3 runs to 15 residues. The ends lost 9 bases at V and 2 bases at J; junction bases unmatched: 9. The CDR3 DNA sequence: TGTGCCATAAACCGGGGGGACTCTAACACCGGGGAGCTGTTTTTT. It codes for CAINRGDSNTGELFF.

This rearrangement joins TRBV6-1 to TRBJ2-7; 7 bases line up with TRBD1. Germline assignment: CDR1 MNHNS and CDR2 SASEGT. With 6 bases clipped from V and 4 bases from J, the junction kept 15 bases outside the gene matches. This CDR3 is built from 16 residues. The CDR3 region is CASRTTGALSVYEQYF. The CDR3 DNA reads as TGTGCCAGCAGAACAACAGGGGCCCTTTCGGTTTACGAGCAGTACTTC.

V gene TRBV7-3 combines with J gene TRBJ2-3; D not certain. Germline CDR1 and CDR2: SGHTA and FQGTGA. V lost 0 bases and J 1 base, leaving 8 bases between the germline ends. This CDR3 has 15 amino acids. The CDR3 protein is CASSLTASRTDTQYF. The CDR3 DNA reads TGTGCCAGCAGCTTAACAGCGAGCCGCACAGATACGCAGTATTTT.

This clonotype was seen only a few times. This chain connects TRBV11-3 to TRBJ2-7; TRBD1 might be the D (6 bases). The ends were cut back, 1 base at V and 3 bases at J, with 10 bases in the middle. This CDR3 comprises 14 residues. Germline V CDR1 and CDR2: SGHNT, YENEEA. CDR3 bases: TGTGCCAGCAGCTTAGGGGGACAACTCTACGAGCAGTACTTC. It translates to CASSLGGQLYEQYF.

CDR3 residues: CASTPELGQPQHF. The CDR3 DNA is TGTGCCAGCACCCCCGAGTTGGGGCAGCCCCAGCATTTT. J is TRBJ1-5 and V is TRBV6-1; D unclear. V lost 7 bases and J 7 bases, leaving 14 bases between the germline ends. CDR1 is MNHNS, CDR2 SASEGT, per germline. The CDR3 consists of 13 residues.

The chain has TRBV2 and TRBJ2-1, with TRBD1 identical over 8 bases. J was trimmed by 1 base and V by 3 bases; bases with no gene match: 2. Germline CDR1 reads SNHLY; CDR2 reads FYNNEI. The CDR3 totals 15 residues. DNA of the CDR3: TGTGCCAGCAGTGAGCAGGGGGCATCCTACAATGAGCAGTTCTTC. Protein: CASSEQGASYNEQFF.

The chain combines TRBV6-5 with TRBJ2-7; weak D call: TRBD1 (5 bases). Trimming removed 2 bases from V and 3 bases from J, with 8 bases in between. This CDR3 contains 13 residues. CDR1 is MNHEY, CDR2 SVGAGI, per germline. The CDR3 nucleotides are TGTGCCAGCAGTTACGGACAAAACTACGAGCAGTACTTC. Its translation is CASSYGQNYEQYF.

This clonotype was recorded a few times. The chain combines TRBV12-3 or TRBV12-4 with TRBJ2-2, with TRBD2 as a possible D gene (6 bases). Trimming cost V 6 bases and J 7 bases, with 12 bases left between them. This CDR3 comprises 13 residues. CDR3 bases: TGTGCCAGCAGCTTCCAGGGAGGCGGGGAGCTGTTTTTT. It yields the protein CASSFQGGGELFF.

J is TRBJ1-1 and V is TRBV7-2; 7 bases map to TRBD1. Germline CDR1 is SGHTA and CDR2 is FQGNSA. Germline trimming cut 0 bases from V and 7 bases from J; bases unmatched to any gene: 11. This CDR3 comprises 16 residues. The CDR3 loop is CASSLALIGGWYEAFF. The DNA for the CDR3 is TGTGCCAGCAGCTTAGCGCTTATAGGGGGCTGGTATGAAGCTTTCTTT. The full variable domain, its missing parts supplied by reference TRBV7-2 and TRBJ1-1, is GAGVSQSPSNKVTEKGKDVELRCDPISGHTALYWYRQSLGQGLEFLIYFQGNSAPDKSGLPSDRFSAERTGGSVSTLTIQRTQQEDSAVYLCASSLALIGGWYEAFFGQGTRLTVV.

The chain joins TRBV7-2 to TRBJ2-2; a weak D match, TRBD1 (6 bases). The CDR3 spans 14 residues. V lost 5 bases, J lost 6 bases, and 13 bases lay in between. The germline gives CDR1 SGHTA, CDR2 FQGNSA. Here the CDR3 reads CASSREGQPGELFF. Written as DNA, the CDR3 is TGTGCCAGCAGCCGCGAAGGACAGCCCGGGGAGCTGTTTTTT.

This clonotype was detected only once. The V and J genes are TRBV6-5 and TRBJ1-2; D is uncertain. V was pared by 0 bases and J by 2 bases, with 4 bases between. Germline V CDR1 and CDR2: MNHEY, SVGAGI. The CDR3 contains 13 residues. CDR3 sequence: CASSYSGNYGYTF. The CDR3 nucleotides read TGTGCCAGCAGTTACTCCGGAAACTATGGCTACACCTTC.

The J gene is TRBJ1-5, the V gene TRBV2; D perhaps matches TRBD1 (5 bases). V was shortened by 4 bases and J by 4 bases, with 8 bases between the two germline ends. Germline values: CDR1 SNHLY, CDR2 FYNNEI. The CDR3 has 13 amino acids. The DNA for the CDR3 is TGTGCCAGCAGTGCATGGGGGAATCAGCCCCAGCATTTT. Its protein is CASSAWGNQPQHF.

In its sample, this clonotype was seen a few times. V gene TRBV10-1 combines with J gene TRBJ1-5; a possible D gene is TRBD1 (5 bases). CDR3 size: 12 residues. The V and J ends lost 7 bases and 7 bases respectively, with 11 bases between them. CDR1 WNHNN and CDR2 SYGVQD come from the germline V gene (reference sequence). The CDR3 DNA reads as TGCGCCAGCATCAAGGGGAGACAGCCCCAGCATTTT. It is translated as CASIKGRQPQHF.

The rearrangement joins TRBV20-1 to TRBJ2-3; tentative D call: TRBD1 (5 bases). Germline CDR1 is DFQATT and CDR2 is SNEGSKA (reference sequence). This CDR3 is built from 12 residues. V lost 2 bases to trimming and J lost 8 bases, with 11 bases between them. CDR3 residues: CSARPRTLTQYF. The CDR3 DNA reads as TGCAGTGCTAGACCCAGGACACTTACGCAGTATTTT.

The rearrangement links TRBV30 to TRBJ2-7, with 7 positions matching TRBD2. Germline-derived CDR1 and CDR2 are GTSNPN and SVGIG (reference sequence). Trimming removed 2 bases from V and 2 bases from J; junction bases left unmatched: 9. The length of the CDR3 is 15 residues. CDR3: CAWSREGTPTYEQYF. The CDR3 region has the DNA TGTGCCTGGAGTAGGGAGGGAACCCCCACCTACGAGCAGTACTTC.

The rearrangement joins TRBV6-2 or TRBV6-3 to TRBJ1-1; TRBD1 might be the D (5 bases). The germline CDR1 and CDR2 sequences are MNHEY and SVGEGT. Deletions cut 6 bases from V and 8 bases from J, with 13 bases between. This CDR3 spans 12 amino acids. The chain's CDR3 is CASSKTGTEAFF. For the CDR3, the DNA is TGTGCCAGCAGCAAAACCGGGACCGAAGCTTTCTTT.

The rearrangement joins TRBV6-2 or TRBV6-3 to TRBJ1-5, with unresolved D. CDR1 MNHEY and CDR2 SVGEGT come from the germline V gene. This CDR3 spans 15 amino acids. Trimming pared 5 bases from V and 7 bases from J, leaving 18 bases between. DNA for the CDR3: TGTGCCAGCAGTCACGAGCGGATTCCCCGGCAGCCCCAGCATTTT. Translating it yields CASSHERIPRQPQHF.

This clonotype turned up a few times. The gene calls are TRBV7-9 and TRBJ1-2, with D possibly being TRBD1 (5 bases). V gave up 2 bases and J gave up 6 bases, with 19 bases separating them. This CDR3 contains 16 residues. Germline V gene sequence: CDR1 SEHNR, CDR2 FQNEAQ (reference sequence). The CDR3 loop is CASSLRSPKRGDGYTF. Here the CDR3 DNA reads TGTGCCAGCAGCTTACGATCCCCCAAGAGGGGCGATGGCTACACCTTC.

The chain combines TRBV6-1 with TRBJ1-6; tentatively, D is TRBD1 (6 bases). Germline V lookup: CDR1 MNHNS, CDR2 SASEGT. V was trimmed by 3 bases and J by 9 bases, leaving 12 bases between them. CDR3 length: 14 amino acids. The CDR3 region is CASSERDILSPLHF. The CDR3 nucleotides are TGTGCCAGCAGTGAGCGGGACATCCTTTCACCCCTCCACTTT.

This clonotype was observed a handful of times. This CDR3 is CSAREPQVPEQYF. The DNA of the CDR3 is TGCAGTGCTAGAGAACCCCAAGTCCCCGAGCAGTACTTC. V is TRBV20-1 and J is TRBJ2-7; D remains unclear. The germline gives CDR1 DFQATT, CDR2 SNEGSKA (reference sequence). Trimming took off 0 bases at V and 6 bases at J, with 12 bases between the two ends. This CDR3 is 13 amino acids long.

The V call is TRBV28, the J call TRBJ1-1, with 9 bases matching TRBD1. Germline lookup yields CDR1 MDHEN and CDR2 SYDVKM. The CDR3 sequence is 17 residues long. V gave up 7 bases and J gave up 10 bases; unmatched junction bases: 22. The CDR3 bases are TGTGCCAGCACCCCCCCGGGACAGGGAACGATTTCGCTGAGAGCTTTCTTT. Translating gives CASTPPGQGTISLRAFF.

V usage is TRBV19 and J usage is TRBJ2-5, with no clear D. The V end was cut by 4 bases, the J end by 7 bases, with 13 bases between. Germline-derived CDR1 and CDR2 are LNHDA and SQIVND (reference sequence). The length of the CDR3 is 13 residues. The CDR3 loop reads CASSNVPQVTQYF. In nucleotides, the CDR3 is TGTGCCAGTAGTAACGTGCCCCAGGTGACCCAGTACTTC. Together with reference TRBV19 and TRBJ2-5, the CDR3 gives the full variable domain: DGGITQSPKYLFRKEGQNVTLSCEQNLNHDAMYWYRQDPGQGLRLIYYSQIVNDFQKGDIAEGYSVSREKKESFPLTVTSAQKNPTAFYLCASSNVPQVTQYFGPGTRLLVL.

The rearrangement uses TRBV7-2 and TRBJ2-7; 8 bases agree with TRBD2. Germline values: CDR1 SGHTA, CDR2 FQGNSA. This CDR3 spans 14 amino acids. J gave up 7 bases and V 2 bases, and 7 bases lay outside the gene matches. The CDR3 sequence: CASSLRGERGEQYF. For the CDR3, the DNA is TGTGCCAGCAGCTTACGGGGCGAGCGGGGGGAGCAGTACTTC.

This clonotype was detected only a few times. This chain links TRBV7-9 with TRBJ2-5; D is possibly TRBD1 or TRBD2 (5 bases each). V lost 5 bases to trimming and J lost 1 base, with 17 bases between them. Germline values: CDR1 SEHNR, CDR2 FQNEAQ (reference sequence). The CDR3 is made up of 16 amino acids. This CDR3 is CASSVSRGAVQETQYF. The CDR3 nucleotides are TGTGCCAGCAGCGTCTCCCGAGGGGCGGTCCAAGAGACCCAGTACTTC.